A single sample is the source of the 17 T cell receptor beta chains below, sequenced in a study of T cell responses to AZD1222 COVID-19 vaccine. This table comes from immunoSEQ multiplex PCR, and its TCRdb copy is limited to in-frame clones, with some not included. The data show about 130,000 clones, 88% seen once. Sequences were derived from peripheral blood, sampled on day 0 of MenACWY control vaccination. Receptors were obtained from an adult in good health.

The genes are TRBV15 and TRBJ2-1, with 12 positions matching TRBD2. The V segment lost 2 bases and the J segment 6 bases; nucleotides outside the gene matches: 2. Germline CDR1 LNHNV, CDR2 YYDKDF (reference sequence). The length of the CDR3 is 15 residues. The CDR3, as DNA: TGTGCCACCAGCAGACCTAGCGGGAGGGCCAATGAGCAGTTCTTC. Translating gives CATSRPSGRANEQFF.

The V gene is TRBV19, the J gene TRBJ2-3, with D possibly being TRBD1 (5 bases). The germline V and J ends were trimmed by 2 bases and 1 base, with 16 bases remaining between them. The germline V gene has CDR1 LNHDA and CDR2 SQIVND (reference sequence). The CDR3 is 17 amino acids. CDR3 sequence: CASSIKSGAVGTDTQYF. The CDR3 DNA reads TGTGCCAGTAGTATAAAGTCTGGGGCCGTCGGCACAGATACGCAGTATTTT.

The J gene is TRBJ2-5, the V gene TRBV28; either TRBD1 or TRBD2 may fit D (6 bases each). V was cut by 1 base and J by 5 bases, with 17 bases left in between. The CDR3 loop spans 16 amino acids. Germline values: CDR1 MDHEN, CDR2 SYDVKM. The CDR3, as DNA: TGTGCCAGCAGTTTATTATGGGGGGCGATTCGGGAGACCCAGTACTTC. Residues: CASSLLWGAIRETQYF.

This clone was detected many times. The chain employs TRBV28 and TRBJ2-7, with D tentatively TRBD2 (5 bases). The CDR3 has 13 amino acids. Trimming pared 5 bases from V and 2 bases from J, leaving 10 bases between. Germline lookup yields CDR1 MDHEN and CDR2 SYDVKM. CDR3 protein: CASSRGIPYEQYF. CDR3 DNA: TGTGCCAGCAGTCGAGGGATCCCCTACGAGCAGTACTTC. The complete variable domain, with remaining parts taken from reference TRBV28 and TRBJ2-7, reads DVKVTQSSRYLVKRTGEKVFLECVQDMDHENMFWYRQDPGLGLRLIYFSYDVKMKEKGDIPEGYSVSREKKERFSLILESASTNQTSMYLCASSRGIPYEQYFGPGTRLTVT.

The rearrangement joins TRBV28 to TRBJ1-5; D is undetermined. V was pared by 2 bases and J by 6 bases, with 11 bases between. Germline values: CDR1 MDHEN, CDR2 SYDVKM. The CDR3 contains 14 residues. This CDR3 reads CASSLGRILQPQHF. The CDR3 nucleotides read TGTGCCAGCAGTTTAGGTAGAATCCTTCAGCCCCAGCATTTT.

This CDR3 reads CSASGGRFEAFF. CDR3 in DNA: TGCAGTGCTAGTGGGGGGAGGTTTGAAGCTTTCTTT. The V and J genes are TRBV20-1 and TRBJ1-1, with a possible D match to TRBD1 (5 bases). This CDR3 is built from 12 residues. CDR1 and CDR2 (germline): DFQATT, SNEGSKA (reference sequence). V lost 3 bases, J lost 7 bases, and 12 bases lay in between.

The rearrangement joins TRBV6-1 to TRBJ1-1; D gene unclear. V lost 1 base and J 1 base, leaving 7 bases between the germline ends. Germline CDR1 is MNHNS and CDR2 is SASEGT. This CDR3 contains 14 residues. The CDR3 spells CASSEGGANTEAFF. The CDR3 DNA follows: TGTGCCAGCAGTGAAGGGGGTGCGAACACTGAAGCTTTCTTT.

This clone has a handful of counts. The chain joins TRBV19 to TRBJ1-5; D is uncertain. V lost 5 bases to trimming and J lost 0 bases, with 14 bases between them. The length of the CDR3 is 16 residues. Germline values: CDR1 LNHDA, CDR2 SQIVND (reference sequence). The CDR3 bases are TGTGCCAGTAGTCTCCTCCTAAAGTTTAGCAATCAGCCCCAGCATTTT. Protein: CASSLLLKFSNQPQHF.

This clone showed up just once. The chain is built from TRBV14 and TRBJ2-7; D is unresolved. Germline values: CDR1 SGHDN, CDR2 FVKESK. The CDR3 is made up of 12 amino acids. Trimming removed 1 base from V and 4 bases from J, with 5 bases in between. CDR3 sequence reads: CASSQVKYEQYF. The CDR3 bases are TGTGCCAGCAGCCAAGTTAAGTACGAGCAGTACTTC.

J is TRBJ1-1 and V is TRBV5-8; D gene unclear. CDR3 length equals 14 residues. V was shortened by 0 bases and J by 2 bases, with 8 bases between the two germline ends. Germline CDR1 and CDR2: SGHTS and YDEGEE. The CDR3 bases are TGTGCCAGCAGCTTGGGGACGGAAAACACTGAAGCTTTCTTT. The encoded protein is CASSLGTENTEAFF.

This clone turned up a few times. This rearrangement joins TRBV7-9 to TRBJ2-5; a possible D gene is TRBD2 (6 bases). V lost 5 bases and J lost 4, with 23 bases in between. The CDR3 runs to 17 residues. CDR1 is SEHNR, CDR2 FQNEAQ, per germline (reference sequence). The CDR3 protein is CASSPGTAGSRGETQYF. The CDR3 DNA reads TGTGCCAGCAGCCCCGGGACGGCCGGGAGTAGGGGAGAGACCCAGTACTTC. The full variable domain, in which reference TRBV7-9 and TRBJ2-5 provide the parts outside the CDR3, is DTGVSQNPRHKITKRGQNVTFRCDPISEHNRLYWYRQTLGQGPEFLTYFQNEAQLEKSRLLSDRFSAERPKGSFSTLEIQRTEQGDSAMYLCASSPGTAGSRGETQYFGPGTRLLVL.

The chain uses TRBV7-3 and TRBJ2-2; 7 bases map to TRBD2. Germline V gene lookup returns CDR1 SGHTA and CDR2 FQGTGA. V lost 4 bases and J lost 1; bases outside the gene matches: 6. The CDR3 extends over 16 amino acids. CDR3: CASSSSSGVNTGELFF. CDR3 in DNA: TGTGCCAGCAGCTCCTCTAGCGGAGTGAACACCGGGGAGCTGTTTTTT.

CDR3: CSVVGQGGEKLFF. DNA for the CDR3: TGCAGCGTTGTAGGACAGGGAGGTGAAAAACTGTTTTTT. V and J are TRBV29-1 and TRBJ1-4; 8 bases fit TRBD1. Germline V gene lookup returns CDR1 SQVTM and CDR2 ANQGSEA. The junction had 5 bases not matched to a gene; V was cut back by 4 bases and J by 7 bases. The CDR3 runs 13 residues.

J is TRBJ1-2 and V is TRBV28, with D possibly TRBD1 on 6 matching bases. The V end lost 7 bases, the J end lost 7 bases, and 19 bases lay between the germline ends. The CDR3 spans 14 residues. Germline V lookup: CDR1 MDHEN, CDR2 SYDVKM. CDR3 amino acids: CASNGRGSSSGYTF. In nucleotides, the CDR3 is TGTGCCAGCAACGGCAGGGGATCAAGTAGTGGCTACACCTTC.

The chain employs TRBV19 and TRBJ1-1; perhaps TRBD1 as D (6 bases). The V gene's germline CDR1 is LNHDA and CDR2 SQIVND (reference sequence). V was cut by 3 bases and J by 2 bases, with 13 bases left in between. The CDR3 has 15 amino acids. The CDR3 spells CASSIPGQINTEAFF. Here the CDR3 DNA reads TGTGCCAGTAGTATCCCAGGACAGATAAACACTGAAGCTTTCTTT.

The chain couples TRBV5-6 to TRBJ1-2; D is undetermined. The CDR3 covers 12 residues. V was shortened by 4 bases and J by 5 bases, with 9 bases between the two germline ends. Germline V CDR1 and CDR2: SGHDT, YYEEEE. The CDR3 nucleotides read TGTGCCAGCAGCCGTTCAGGATATGGCTACACCTTC. Translated: CASSRSGYGYTF. Using reference TRBV5-6 and TRBJ1-2 for the parts outside the CDR3, the full variable domain is DAGVTQSPTHLIKTRGQQVTLRCSPKSGHDTVSWYQQALGQGPQFIFQYYEEEERQRGNFPDRFSGHQFPNYSSELNVNALLLGDSALYLCASSRSGYGYTFGSGTRLTVV.

In its sample, this clone was seen once. The chain couples TRBV28 to TRBJ1-1; 10 bases fit TRBD1. Looked up from germline, CDR1 is MDHEN and CDR2 is SYDVKM. The CDR3 spans 16 residues. Germline trimming cut 4 bases from V and 5 bases from J; bases unmatched to any gene: 10. The CDR3 spells CASSSGGTGARTEAFF. The CDR3 DNA is TGTGCCAGCAGTTCAGGGGGGACAGGGGCGAGGACTGAAGCTTTCTTT.